This TCR beta chain is drawn from a study of cytomegalovirus exposure and HLA in healthy donors. Study context: Prior work identified some 120 million unique TCR beta sequences in 150 million to 200 million T cells. Study-level findings and limits: Segments of the TCR beta V type were, in most cases, productive about 87% or about 30% of the time in an earlier analysis. Follow-up analysis seemed to connect common viral pathogens with several of the most significant clusters identified.

Deletions cut 2 bases from V and 2 bases from J, with 7 bases between. Germline lookup yields CDR1 SGHTA and CDR2 FQGTGA. This CDR3 is 14 amino acids long. Concerning this clone: Its antigen is as yet unknown.

PCR involved 60 Vbeta and 13 Jbeta primers. Profiled with immunoSEQ multiplex PCR; TCRdb holds only in-frame clones, not every one. The sample includes 150,000 or so clones, roughly 73% of them seen just once. Source material: PBMCs. The V and J genes are TRBV7-3 and TRBJ2-1; a possible D gene is TRBD1 (5 bases). The receptor was isolated from a woman in her late teens or twenties in good health and CMV-seronegative. CDR3 DNA: TGTGCCAGCAGCTTACAGGGCACCTACAATGAGCAGTTCTTC. Amino acid sequence: CASSLQGTYNEQFF.